The 32 T cell receptor beta chains presented below share a single source sample, sequenced in a study of Graves' ophthalmopathy and Graves' hyperthyroidism. Amplification from RNA transcripts yielded the TCR beta CDR3 regions. HTBI primers were used in a first-round RT-PCR, which preceded a second-round multiplex PCR. TCRdb re-called the multiplex PCR reads with MiXCR, one entry per CDR3 protein. Here the sample spans about 16,000 distinct CDR3 sequences, about half being singletons. The sequenced sample was peripheral blood. Receptor source: a woman in her thirties or forties with stable Graves' hyperthyroidism.

In DNA form, the CDR3 reads TGCGCCAGCCGGGACGCTTACGAGCAGTACTTC. Amino acids: CASRDAYEQYF. The chain carries TRBV5-1 and TRBJ2-7; perhaps D is TRBD1 or TRBD2 (5 bases each). The CDR3 covers 11 residues. Trimming left V 7 bases short and J 4 bases short, with 9 bases between. Germline assignment: CDR1 SGHRS and CDR2 YFSETQ. Supplemented by reference TRBV5-1 and TRBJ2-7, the full variable domain reads KAGVTQTPRYLIKTRGQQVTLSCSPISGHRSVSWYQQTPGQGLQFLFEYFSETQRNKGNFPGRFSGRQFSNSRSEMNVSTLELGDSALYLCASRDAYEQYFGPGTRLTVT.

The V call is TRBV5-6, the J call TRBJ1-4, with 8 bases identical to TRBD1. The CDR3 has 15 residues. CDR1 and CDR2 (germline): SGHDT, YYEEEE. With V trimmed by 4 bases and J by 0 bases, 2 bases remained unmatched. The CDR3 coding sequence is TGTGCCAGCAGCGAGACAGGGGCAACTAATGAAAAACTGTTTTTT. Its protein is CASSETGATNEKLFF.

This clonotype has a count of ten or more. This sequence joins TRBV9 and TRBJ1-2; D call uncertain. V lost 6 bases to trimming and J lost 0 bases, with 15 bases between them. The germline V gene encodes CDR1 SGDLS and CDR2 YYNGEE. CDR3 size: 15 residues. CDR3 sequence (DNA): TGTGCCAGCACCTCCCAGGAAGGCGCTAACTATGGCTACACCTTC. Translation: CASTSQEGANYGYTF.

Regarding this clonotype: The junction shows a germline mismatch at one end, possibly a read error. The CDR3 nucleotides are TGCGGCGTTGATGGACAGGTGAACACTGAAGCTTTCTTT. Amino acids: CGVDGQVNTEAFF. This chain links TRBV29-1 with TRBJ1-1; 7 bases align to TRBD1. This CDR3 has 13 residues. Germline CDR1 SQVTM, CDR2 ANQGSEA.

By its share, this clonotype is medium-sized. The chain carries TRBV7-9 and TRBJ2-7, with D unresolved. The CDR3 runs to 11 residues. V was cut by 3 bases and J by 6 bases, with 6 bases left in between. Germline CDR1 is SEHNR and CDR2 is FQNEAQ (reference sequence). This CDR3 is CASSFRAEQYF. For the CDR3, the DNA is TGTGCCAGCAGCTTCCGGGCCGAGCAGTACTTC.

In this sample, this clonotype turned up many times. The chain has TRBV2 and TRBJ2-3; D gene uncertain. Germline CDR1 reads SNHLY; CDR2 reads FYNNEI. V was pared by 1 base and J by 0 bases, with 8 bases between. CDR3 length equals 15 residues. The chain's CDR3 is CASSEGFLSTDTQYF. The CDR3 bases are TGTGCCAGCAGTGAAGGGTTTCTTAGCACAGATACGCAGTATTTT. The whole variable domain, filled in from reference TRBV2 and TRBJ2-3, reads EPEVTQTPSHQVTQMGQEVILRCVPISNHLYFYWYRQILGQKVEFLVSFYNNEISEKSEIFDDQFSVERPDGSNFTLKIRSTKLEDSAMYFCASSEGFLSTDTQYFGPGTRLTVL.

The chain recombines TRBV29-1 with TRBJ2-1, with 7 nucleotides matching TRBD1. With 6 bases clipped from V and 3 bases from J, the junction kept 5 bases outside the gene matches. The CDR3 covers 13 residues. Germline assignment: CDR1 SQVTM and CDR2 ANQGSEA. CDR3 nucleotides: TGCAGCGTGCGAGGGACAGTCTACAATGAGCAGTTCTTC. As protein: CSVRGTVYNEQFF.

This chain uses TRBV6-1 with TRBJ1-2, with 9 bases aligning to TRBD1. CDR3 length: 14 amino acids. V was pared by 10 bases and J by 5 bases, with 11 bases of the junction left unmatched. CDR1 is MNHNS and CDR2 is SASEGT in the germline V gene. The CDR3: CAIRPGQGIYGYTF. The CDR3 DNA reads as TGTGCCATCAGGCCGGGACAGGGAATATATGGCTACACCTTC.

This clonotype was detected many times. The chain combines TRBV20-1 with TRBJ2-3; weak D call: TRBD2 (6 bases). Germline V gene data show CDR1 as DFQATT and CDR2 as SNEGSKA (reference sequence). The CDR3 has 15 residues. Trimming stripped 4 bases from V and 3 bases from J, with 17 bases between. The CDR3 sequence: CSAKRAGRGTDTQYF. Written as DNA, the CDR3 is TGCAGTGCTAAGCGGGCCGGGAGAGGGACAGATACGCAGTATTTT.

About this clonotype: Since no conserved phenylalanine or tryptophan closes the CDR3, a read error is the likely cause. The rearrangement joins TRBV2 to TRBJ1-6; 10 positions match TRBD1. CDR3 size: 17 residues. J lost 0 bases, V lost 7 bases, and 6 bases had no gene match. CDR1 and CDR2 (germline): SNHLY, FYNNEI. As DNA, the CDR3 is TGTGCCAGCACGGGGGGACAGGGGACCTCCTATAATTCACCCCTCCACCTT. Amino acids: CASTGGQGTSYNSPLHL.

In this sample, this clonotype turned up a few times. The chain employs TRBV27 and TRBJ2-7; D call uncertain. Germline loops: CDR1 MNHEY, CDR2 SMNVEV (reference sequence). V was trimmed by 5 bases and J by 7 bases, leaving 15 bases between them. The CDR3 extends over 13 amino acids. The CDR3 bases are TGTGCCAGCAGTGGGTCGGATCCAGGAGAGCAGTACTTC. Translation gives CASSGSDPGEQYF.

A word on this clonotype: A much bigger clone sits one base away, suggesting this may be a read error. The rearrangement uses TRBV15 and TRBJ2-3; TRBD2 agrees at 15 bases. Germline V gene data show CDR1 as LNHNV and CDR2 as YYDKDF (reference sequence). The CDR3 covers 19 residues. CDR3 nucleotides: TGTGCCACCAAACCGGGACTAGCGGGAGGCATGATAAGCACAGATATGCAGTATTTT. Translated: CATKPGLAGGMISTDMQYF.

This clonotype occurred once. V and J are TRBV29-1 and TRBJ1-2, with no clear D. This CDR3 is 11 amino acids long. Germline V gives CDR1 SQVTM, CDR2 ANQGSEA. Trimming took off 7 bases at V and 3 bases at J, with 9 bases between the two ends. The CDR3 nucleotides are TGCAGCGCCGACGGCTACTATGGCTACACCTTC. The encoded protein is CSADGYYGYTF. Together with reference TRBV29-1 and TRBJ1-2, the CDR3 gives the full variable domain: SAVISQKPSRDICQRGTSLTIQCQVDSQVTMMFWYRQQPGQSLTLIATANQGSEATYESGFVIDKFPISRPNLTFSTLTVSNMSPEDSSIYLCSADGYYGYTFGSGTRLTVV.

A note on this clonotype: At one end the junction does not follow the germline gene, possibly because of a read error. V gene TRBV12-3 or TRBV12-4 combines with J gene TRBJ1-5, with TRBD1 matching over 8 bases. The CDR3 covers 13 residues. The CDR3 loop reads CASSGDRHQPQQF. The CDR3 DNA is TGTGCCAGCAGTGGGGACAGGCATCAGCCCCAGCAGTTT.

With regard to this clonotype: One junction end does not reproduce the germline sequence, and a read error may be involved. The chain carries TRBV24-1 and TRBJ2-1, with 8 bases fitting TRBD1. Germline CDR1 KGHDR, CDR2 SFDVKD. CDR3 size: 18 residues. CDR3 nucleotide sequence: TGTGCCACCGGTGACCCCACAGGGGGTGAAAACTCCTACAATGAGCAGTTCTTC. Its translation is CATGDPTGGENSYNEQFF.

This clonotype was observed once. The CDR3 is CASSLEPGDNYEQYF. CDR3 nucleotide sequence: TGTGCCAGCAGCTTAGAGCCAGGGGATAACTACGAGCAGTACTTC. The gene calls are TRBV7-6 and TRBJ2-7; maybe TRBD1 (6 bases). V shed 1 base and J shed 3 bases, with 13 bases lying between them. The germline V gene encodes CDR1 SGHVS and CDR2 FNYEAQ. This CDR3 has 15 residues.

Of note for this clonotype: At one boundary the junction diverges from the germline segment, which might be a read error. This chain links TRBV25-1 with TRBJ2-7; D not resolved. Per the germline V gene, CDR1 is MGHDK and CDR2 is SYGVNS. CDR3 size: 13 residues. CDR3 protein: CASSQQNSYEQCF. CDR3 coding DNA: TGTGCCAGCAGCCAGCAAAATTCCTACGAGCAGTGCTTC.

The chain is built from TRBV7-4 and TRBJ1-3, with 9 nucleotides matching TRBD1. The CDR3 sequence is 16 residues long. Germline trimming cut 3 bases from V and 8 bases from J; bases unmatched to any gene: 11. Germline-derived CDR1 and CDR2 are SGHVT and SQSDAQ. The CDR3 bases are TGTGCCAGCAGCTTTCGGGGGACAGGGTTTGGTTACACCATATATTTT. It is translated as CASSFRGTGFGYTIYF.

This clonotype has just a few counts. The chain has TRBV6-1 and TRBJ1-5; D gene ambiguous. The CDR3 length is 15 residues. V gave up 0 bases and J gave up 5 bases, with 11 bases separating them. The germline gives CDR1 MNHNS, CDR2 SASEGT. The DNA of the CDR3 is TGTGCCAGCAGTGAAGCGGCCCAGCCGCATCAGCCCCAGCATTTT. This gives the protein CASSEAAQPHQPQHF.

This chain links TRBV10-2 with TRBJ2-7; D gene unclear. Germline CDR1 WSHSY, CDR2 SAAADI. CDR3 size: 11 residues. Trimming pared 7 bases from V and 5 bases from J, leaving 9 bases between. The DNA for the CDR3 is TGCGCCAGCAATGCGACAAACGAGCAGTACTTC. Residues: CASNATNEQYF.

V usage is TRBV9 and J usage is TRBJ2-7; weak D call: TRBD1 (6 bases). The CDR3 sequence is 15 residues long. The ends were cut back, 6 bases at V and 0 bases at J, with 16 bases in the middle. Germline V lookup: CDR1 SGDLS, CDR2 YYNGEE. CDR3 sequence: CASTEARGGSYEQYF. The DNA for the CDR3 is TGTGCCAGCACCGAGGCCAGGGGTGGCTCCTACGAGCAGTACTTC.

This clonotype was found many times. J is TRBJ1-1 and V is TRBV7-3, with TRBD1 as a possible D gene (5 bases). The CDR3 has 15 residues. V lost 0 bases, J lost 6 bases, and 14 bases lay in between. Germline CDR1 and CDR2: SGHTA and FQGTGA. CDR3 in amino acids: CASSLTRAGVAEAFF. CDR3 nucleotides: TGTGCCAGCAGCTTAACCAGGGCGGGAGTCGCTGAAGCTTTCTTT.

V usage is TRBV10-3 and J usage is TRBJ1-6; 8 bases fit TRBD1. V trimming: 4 bases; J trimming: 7 bases; junction bases outside the gene matches: 6. CDR3 length: 15 amino acids. Germline assignment: CDR1 ENHRY and CDR2 SYGVKD. In nucleotides, the CDR3 is TGTGCCATCAGTGCAGGACAGGGAGGAAATTCACCCCTCCACTTT. It encodes CAISAGQGGNSPLHF.

This chain joins TRBV6-6 and TRBJ1-3, with a weak D call TRBD1 (5 bases). The CDR3 has 13 amino acids. CDR1 and CDR2 (germline): MNHNY, SVGAGI (reference sequence). Trimming removed 6 bases at V and 8 bases at J, with 14 bases between. The CDR3 nucleotides read TGTGCCAGCAGGACAGATCAACAGGACACCATATATTTT. It encodes CASRTDQQDTIYF.

This clonotype was found many times. V is TRBV7-9 and J is TRBJ1-2, with 10 positions matching TRBD1. CDR1 is SEHNR and CDR2 is FQNEAQ in the germline V gene (reference sequence). The CDR3 runs to 16 residues. V dropped 5 bases and J dropped 0; count of bases not matched to a gene: 6. The CDR3 sequence is CASSRMGQGPNYGYTF. The CDR3 nucleotides read TGTGCCAGCAGCCGGATGGGACAGGGGCCTAACTATGGCTACACCTTC.

By sample share, this clonotype is medium-sized. This sequence joins TRBV24-1 and TRBJ2-3, with TRBD2 identical over 8 bases. V lost 0 bases to trimming and J lost 2 bases; unmatched junction nucleotides: 3. CDR1 is KGHDR, CDR2 SFDVKD, per germline. This CDR3 contains 16 residues. The CDR3 reads CATSDLRRGDTDTQYF. In DNA, the CDR3 is TGTGCCACCAGTGATTTGAGGCGGGGGGACACAGATACGCAGTATTTT.

The CDR3, as DNA: TGTGCCAGCAGTTTAGGGGTTGCTCAGCCCCCACATTTT. Protein product: CASSLGVAQPPHF. The chain recombines TRBV2 with TRBJ1-5; maybe TRBD1 (5 bases). V was shortened by 5 bases and J by 16 bases, with 21 bases between the two germline ends. CDR3 length equals 13 residues. Germline assignment: CDR1 SNHLY and CDR2 FYNNEI.

Points on this clonotype: The junction differs from germline at one of its ends, possibly a read error. This chain uses TRBV2 with TRBJ1-2; no reliable D call. The germline gives CDR1 SNHLY, CDR2 FYNNEI. The CDR3 has 13 residues. The CDR3 coding sequence is TGTGACAGCAGTAAGAGATACAACTATGGCTACACCTTC. Its translation is CDSSKRYNYGYTF.

This clonotype was picked up one time. With a much larger clone just one base away, this may be a read error. The gene calls are TRBV5-6 and TRBJ2-5; possible D gene TRBD2, 6 bases. Germline loops: CDR1 SGHDT, CDR2 YYEEEE. CDR3 length: 14 residues. The CDR3 coding sequence is TGTGCCAGCAGGCAAACTAGCTTCCAAGAGACCCAGCACTTC. It is translated as CASRQTSFQETQHF.

The table lists this clonotype with a few counts. The V gene is TRBV10-1, the J gene TRBJ2-1; perhaps TRBD2 as D (6 bases). Deletions cut 4 bases from V and 6 bases from J, with 13 bases between. This CDR3 contains 14 residues. Germline CDR1 reads WNHNN; CDR2 reads SYGVQD (reference sequence). The CDR3 reads CASSGGLKLNEQFF. The CDR3 DNA reads as TGCGCCAGCAGTGGCGGACTAAAGCTCAATGAGCAGTTCTTC.

Many counts were recorded for this clonotype. For the CDR3, the DNA is TGCGCCAGCAGCTTGGGACAGGGGGCAACTGAAGCTTTCTTT. Residues: CASSLGQGATEAFF. The J gene is TRBJ1-1, the V gene TRBV5-1; 10 bases are a match to TRBD1. CDR1 and CDR2 (germline): SGHRS, YFSETQ. The length of the CDR3 is 14 residues. V lost 0 bases to trimming and J lost 5 bases; unmatched junction nucleotides: 1.

This chain links TRBV5-1 with TRBJ2-3; the D call may be TRBD1 or TRBD2 (6 bases each). Germline V CDR1 and CDR2: SGHRS, YFSETQ. The CDR3 runs 16 residues. The V end lost 2 bases, the J end lost 4 bases, and 17 bases lay between the germline ends. The CDR3 reads CASSFGTNKRADTQYF. CDR3 in DNA: TGCGCCAGCAGCTTCGGGACAAATAAGCGGGCAGATACGCAGTATTTT.